The rows below give T cell receptor beta chains drawn from one sample of a study of human T cells and chemical hapten exposure. A single record per CDR3 protein comes from TCRdb applying MiXCR to the RACE reads. The table records approximately 260,000 distinct CDR3 sequences, 8.6% of them present only once. The input for sequencing was whole blood, taken in connection with sensitization to the hapten diphenylcyclopropenone (DPC). The source of these receptors is a woman between 40 and 50 years old with alopecia areata. Some clones in this sample may be carry-over from other donors' samples. CDR3s include the opening cysteine and the closing phenylalanine or tryptophan.

v_call	j_call	cdr3_length	cdr3_aa
TRBV29-1	TRBJ2-4	14	CSVRGLAEKNIQYF
TRBV20-1	TRBJ2-3	19	CSARDHGTSGRALADTQYF
TRBV4-3	TRBJ2-5	13	CASSQDLLGTQYF
TRBV29-1	TRBJ2-3	13	CSVAWDSTDTQYF
TRBV10-3	TRBJ1-5	15	CAISESRQSNQPQHF
TRBV10-3	TRBJ2-2	13	CANIGRRTGELFF
TRBV5-1	TRBJ2-1	14	CASKGSNSYNEQFF
TRBV29-1	TRBJ2-7	15	CSVEGLQGRSYEQYF
TRBV28	TRBJ2-7	16	CASSFWSAGGPPEQYF
TRBV28	TRBJ1-6	13	CASSFNRPDSLHF
TRBV7-3	TRBJ2-2	17	CASSSTLRDLNTGELFF
TRBV15	TRBJ2-7	15	CATSSQREGLYEQYF
TRBV20-1	TRBJ2-7	14	CSATGQGHSYEQYF
TRBV4-3	TRBJ2-1	17	CASSQEPRDSSYNEQFF
TRBV6-2/TRBV6-3	TRBJ2-7	14	CASSYSYGAYEQYF
TRBV5-1	TRBJ2-3	14	CASTSGTSGDTQYF
TRBV7-6	TRBJ2-5	13	CASSFSAQETQYF
TRBV29-1	TRBJ1-1	13	CSGALNMDTEAFF
TRBV5-1	TRBJ1-6	14	CASRDPGDNSPLHF
TRBV29-1	TRBJ2-1	14	CSARTGVFGNEQFF
TRBV2	TRBJ2-1	14	CASRRTSGNNEQFF
TRBV24-1	TRBJ1-5	13	CATSPGYAQPQHF
TRBV6-6	TRBJ1-4	14	CASSFTGGDEKLFF
TRBV29-1	TRBJ2-1	13	CSVPGLAGAEQFF
TRBV24-1	TRBJ2-5	16	CATSAPGQAGRETQYF
TRBV29-1	TRBJ2-3	14	CSVARDRGPDTQYF
TRBV21-1	TRBJ2-3	19	CASIGLPTLTGKVTDTQYF